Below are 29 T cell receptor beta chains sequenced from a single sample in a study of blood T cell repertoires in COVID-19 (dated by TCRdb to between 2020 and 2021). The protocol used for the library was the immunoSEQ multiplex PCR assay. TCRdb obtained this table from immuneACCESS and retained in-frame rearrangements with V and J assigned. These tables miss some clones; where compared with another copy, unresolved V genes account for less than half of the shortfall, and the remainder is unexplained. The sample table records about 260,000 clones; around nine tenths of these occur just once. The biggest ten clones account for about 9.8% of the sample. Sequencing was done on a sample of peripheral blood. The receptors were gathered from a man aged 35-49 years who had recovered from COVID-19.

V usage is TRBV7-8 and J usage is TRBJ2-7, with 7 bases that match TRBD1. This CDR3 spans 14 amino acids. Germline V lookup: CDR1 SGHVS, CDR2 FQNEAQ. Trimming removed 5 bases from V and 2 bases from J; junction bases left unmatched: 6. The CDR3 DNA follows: TGTGCCAGCAGCCCCGGGACAGCAGCCTACGAGCAGTACTTC. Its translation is CASSPGTAAYEQYF.

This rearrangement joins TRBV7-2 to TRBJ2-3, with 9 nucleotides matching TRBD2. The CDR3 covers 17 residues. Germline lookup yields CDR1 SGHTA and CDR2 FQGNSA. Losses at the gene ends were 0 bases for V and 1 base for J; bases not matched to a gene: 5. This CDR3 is CASSLALLAGGTDTQYF. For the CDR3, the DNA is TGTGCCAGCAGCTTAGCGCTATTAGCGGGGGGCACAGATACGCAGTATTTT.

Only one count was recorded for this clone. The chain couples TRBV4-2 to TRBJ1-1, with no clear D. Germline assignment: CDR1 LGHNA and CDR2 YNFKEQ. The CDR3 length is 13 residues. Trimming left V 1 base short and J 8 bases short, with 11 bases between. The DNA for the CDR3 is TGTGCCAGCAGCCAAGCCTCAGCAGGAGAAGCTTTCTTT. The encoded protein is CASSQASAGEAFF.

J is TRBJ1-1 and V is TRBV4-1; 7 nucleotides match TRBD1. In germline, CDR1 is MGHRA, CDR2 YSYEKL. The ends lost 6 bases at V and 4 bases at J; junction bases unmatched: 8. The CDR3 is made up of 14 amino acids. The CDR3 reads CASRFTQGGTEAFF. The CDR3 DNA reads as TGCGCCAGCAGGTTCACCCAGGGGGGCACTGAAGCTTTCTTT.

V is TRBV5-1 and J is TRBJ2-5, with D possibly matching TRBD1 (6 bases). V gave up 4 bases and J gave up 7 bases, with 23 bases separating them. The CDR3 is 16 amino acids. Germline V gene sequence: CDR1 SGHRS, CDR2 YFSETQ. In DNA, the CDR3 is TGCGCCAGCAGCCCTACCCGACAGGTCAATGCGGGGACCCAGTACTTC. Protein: CASSPTRQVNAGTQYF.

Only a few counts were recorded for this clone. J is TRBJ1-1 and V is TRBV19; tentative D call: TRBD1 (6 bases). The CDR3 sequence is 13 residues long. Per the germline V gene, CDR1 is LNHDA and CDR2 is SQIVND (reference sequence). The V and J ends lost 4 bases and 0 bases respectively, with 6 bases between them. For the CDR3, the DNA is TGTGCCAGTAGTAGGACAGTGAACACTGAAGCTTTCTTT. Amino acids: CASSRTVNTEAFF.

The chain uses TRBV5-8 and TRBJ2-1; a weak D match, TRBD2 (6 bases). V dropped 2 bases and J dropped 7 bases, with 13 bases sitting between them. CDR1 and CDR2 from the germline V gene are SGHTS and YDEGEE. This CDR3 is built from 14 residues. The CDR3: CASSFIRGLNEQFF. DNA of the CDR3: TGTGCCAGCAGCTTCATTCGGGGGTTGAATGAGCAGTTCTTC.

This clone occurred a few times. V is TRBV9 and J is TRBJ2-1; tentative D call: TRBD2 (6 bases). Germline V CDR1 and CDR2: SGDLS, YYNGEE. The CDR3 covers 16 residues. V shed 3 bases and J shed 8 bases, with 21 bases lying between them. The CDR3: CASSALSGTDFDEQFF. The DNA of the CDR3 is TGTGCCAGCAGCGCCTTATCCGGGACTGACTTCGATGAGCAGTTCTTC.

CDR3 DNA: TGTGCCAGTAGTAAGGGCCGGGACAATCAGCCCCAGCATTTT. This translates into CASSKGRDNQPQHF. V is TRBV19 and J is TRBJ1-5, with no clear D. CDR3 length: 14 residues. Trimming shortened V by 4 bases and J by 3 bases, and 10 bases separated the two germline ends. Germline assignment: CDR1 LNHDA and CDR2 SQIVND (reference sequence).

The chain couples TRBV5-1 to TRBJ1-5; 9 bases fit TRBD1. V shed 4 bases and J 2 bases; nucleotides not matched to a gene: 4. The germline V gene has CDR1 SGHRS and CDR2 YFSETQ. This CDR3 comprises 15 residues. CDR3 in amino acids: CASSRTGDGNQPQHF. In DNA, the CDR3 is TGCGCCAGCAGCCGGACAGGGGACGGCAATCAGCCCCAGCATTTT.

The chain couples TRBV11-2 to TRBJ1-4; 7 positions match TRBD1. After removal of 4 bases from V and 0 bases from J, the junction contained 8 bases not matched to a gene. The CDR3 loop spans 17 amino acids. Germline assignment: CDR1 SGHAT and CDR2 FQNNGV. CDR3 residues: CASSYRTGGATNEKLFF. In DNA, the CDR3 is TGTGCCAGCAGCTACCGGACAGGCGGTGCAACTAATGAAAAACTGTTTTTT. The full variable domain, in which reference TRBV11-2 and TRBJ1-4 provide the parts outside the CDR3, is EAGVAQSPRYKIIEKRQSVAFWCNPISGHATLYWYQQILGQGPKLLIQFQNNGVVDDSQLPKDRFSAERLKGVDSTLKIQPAKLEDSAVYLCASSYRTGGATNEKLFFGSGTQLSVL.

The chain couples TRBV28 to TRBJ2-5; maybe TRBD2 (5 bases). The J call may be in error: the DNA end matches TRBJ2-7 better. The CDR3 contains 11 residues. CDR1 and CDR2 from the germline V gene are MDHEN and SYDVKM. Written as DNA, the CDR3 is TGTGCCAGCACGGGGTCCTACGAGCAGTACTTC. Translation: CASTGSYEQYF.

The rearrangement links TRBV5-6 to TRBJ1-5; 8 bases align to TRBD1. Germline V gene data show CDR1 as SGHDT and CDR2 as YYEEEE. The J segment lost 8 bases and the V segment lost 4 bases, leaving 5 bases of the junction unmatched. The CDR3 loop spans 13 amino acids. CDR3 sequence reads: CASSLRGREPQHF. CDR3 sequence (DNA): TGTGCCAGCAGCCTCAGGGGGCGCGAGCCCCAGCATTTT. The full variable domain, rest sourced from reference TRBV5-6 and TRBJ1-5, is DAGVTQSPTHLIKTRGQQVTLRCSPKSGHDTVSWYQQALGQGPQFIFQYYEEEERQRGNFPDRFSGHQFPNYSSELNVNALLLGDSALYLCASSLRGREPQHFGDGTRLSIL.

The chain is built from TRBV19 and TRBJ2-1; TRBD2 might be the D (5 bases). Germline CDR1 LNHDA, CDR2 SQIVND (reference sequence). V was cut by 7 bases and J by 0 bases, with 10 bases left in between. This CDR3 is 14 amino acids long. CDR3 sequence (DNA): TGTGCCAGTAAGGAGGCTGGCTCCTACAATGAGCAGTTCTTC. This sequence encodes CASKEAGSYNEQFF.

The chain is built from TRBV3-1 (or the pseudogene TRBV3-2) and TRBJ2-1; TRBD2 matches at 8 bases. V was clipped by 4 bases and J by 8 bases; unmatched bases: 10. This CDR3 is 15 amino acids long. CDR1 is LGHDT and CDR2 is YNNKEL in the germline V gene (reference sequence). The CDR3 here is CASSPRGTRGDEQFF. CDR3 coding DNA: TGTGCCAGCAGCCCGAGGGGGACTAGAGGGGATGAGCAGTTCTTC.

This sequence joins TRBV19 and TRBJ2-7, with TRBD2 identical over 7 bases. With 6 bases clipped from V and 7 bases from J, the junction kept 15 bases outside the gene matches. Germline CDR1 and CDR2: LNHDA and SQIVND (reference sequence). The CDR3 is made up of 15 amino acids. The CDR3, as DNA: TGTGCCAGTAGACCTAGCGGATGGGGGAAGAGGGAGCAGTACTTC. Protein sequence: CASRPSGWGKREQYF.

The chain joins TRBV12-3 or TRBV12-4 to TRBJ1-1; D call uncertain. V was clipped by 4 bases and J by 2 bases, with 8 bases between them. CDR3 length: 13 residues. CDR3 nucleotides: TGTGCCAGCAGTTACGAGTTTAACACTGAAGCTTTCTTT. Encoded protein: CASSYEFNTEAFF.

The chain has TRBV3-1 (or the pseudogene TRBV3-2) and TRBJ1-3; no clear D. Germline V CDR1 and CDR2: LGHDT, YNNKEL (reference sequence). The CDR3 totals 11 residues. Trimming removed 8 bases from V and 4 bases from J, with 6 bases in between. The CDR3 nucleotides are TGTGCCAGCCGTCAGGGAAACACCATATATTTT. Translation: CASRQGNTIYF.

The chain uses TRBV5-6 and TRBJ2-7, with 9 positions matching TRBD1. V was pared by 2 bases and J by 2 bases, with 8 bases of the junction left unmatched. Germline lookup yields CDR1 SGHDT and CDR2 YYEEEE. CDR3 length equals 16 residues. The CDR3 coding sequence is TGTGCCAGCAGCTTACCCGGGACAGGGATCCCCTACGAGCAGTACTTC. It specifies CASSLPGTGIPYEQYF.

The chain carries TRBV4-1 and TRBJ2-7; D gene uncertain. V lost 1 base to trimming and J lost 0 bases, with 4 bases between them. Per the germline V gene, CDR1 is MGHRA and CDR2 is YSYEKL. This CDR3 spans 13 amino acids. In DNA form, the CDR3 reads TGCGCCAGCAGCCAAGGGAGCTCCTACGAGCAGTACTTC. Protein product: CASSQGSSYEQYF.

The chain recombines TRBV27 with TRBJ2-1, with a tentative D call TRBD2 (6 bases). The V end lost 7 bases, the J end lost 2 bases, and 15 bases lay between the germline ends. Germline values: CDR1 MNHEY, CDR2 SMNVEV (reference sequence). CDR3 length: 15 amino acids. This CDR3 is CASIPRRGAYNEQFF. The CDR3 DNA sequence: TGTGCCAGCATCCCCCGGCGGGGCGCCTACAATGAGCAGTTCTTC.

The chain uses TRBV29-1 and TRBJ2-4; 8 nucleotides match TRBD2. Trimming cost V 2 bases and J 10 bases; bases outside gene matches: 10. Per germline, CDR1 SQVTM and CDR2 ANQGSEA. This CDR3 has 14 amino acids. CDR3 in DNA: TGCAGCGTTGAATATGGGGCGGGGGGAAGGATTCAGTACTTC. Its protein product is CSVEYGAGGRIQYF.

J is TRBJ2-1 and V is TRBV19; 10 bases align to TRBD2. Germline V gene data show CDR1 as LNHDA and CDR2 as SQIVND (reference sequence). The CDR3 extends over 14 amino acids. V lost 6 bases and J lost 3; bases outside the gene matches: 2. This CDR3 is CASSGLADYNEQFF. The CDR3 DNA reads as TGTGCCAGTAGCGGACTAGCGGACTACAATGAGCAGTTCTTC.

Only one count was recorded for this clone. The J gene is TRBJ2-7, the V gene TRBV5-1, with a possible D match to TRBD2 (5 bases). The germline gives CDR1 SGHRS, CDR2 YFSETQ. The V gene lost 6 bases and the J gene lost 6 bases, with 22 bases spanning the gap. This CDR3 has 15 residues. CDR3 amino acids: CASTKAGNLLGEQYF. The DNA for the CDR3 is TGCGCCAGCACGAAGGCGGGCAACCTTTTAGGCGAGCAGTACTTC.

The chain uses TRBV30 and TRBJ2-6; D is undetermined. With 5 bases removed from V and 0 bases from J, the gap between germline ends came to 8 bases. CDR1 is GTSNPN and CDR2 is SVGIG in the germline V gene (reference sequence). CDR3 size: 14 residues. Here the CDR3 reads CAWESGSGANVLTF. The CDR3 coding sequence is TGTGCCTGGGAGAGTGGCTCTGGGGCCAACGTCCTGACTTTC. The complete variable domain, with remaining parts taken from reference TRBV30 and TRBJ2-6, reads SQTIHQWPATLVQPVGSPLSLECTVEGTSNPNLYWYRQAAGRGLQLLFYSVGIGQISSEVPQNLSASRPQDRQFILSSKKLLLSDSGFYLCAWESGSGANVLTFGAGSRLTVL.

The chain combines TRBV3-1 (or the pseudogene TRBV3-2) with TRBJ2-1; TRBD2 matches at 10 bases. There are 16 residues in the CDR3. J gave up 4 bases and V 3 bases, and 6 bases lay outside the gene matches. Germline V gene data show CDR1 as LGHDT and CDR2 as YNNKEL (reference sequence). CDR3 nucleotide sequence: TGTGCCAGCAGCCAGGTACGACTAGCGGGTTACAATGAGCAGTTCTTC. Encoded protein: CASSQVRLAGYNEQFF.

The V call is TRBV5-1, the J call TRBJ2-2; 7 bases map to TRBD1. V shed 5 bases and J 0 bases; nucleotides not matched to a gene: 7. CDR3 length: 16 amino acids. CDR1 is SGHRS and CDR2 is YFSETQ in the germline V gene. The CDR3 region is CASRTITGANTGELFF. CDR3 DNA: TGCGCCAGCAGAACTATTACAGGGGCGAACACCGGGGAGCTGTTTTTT.

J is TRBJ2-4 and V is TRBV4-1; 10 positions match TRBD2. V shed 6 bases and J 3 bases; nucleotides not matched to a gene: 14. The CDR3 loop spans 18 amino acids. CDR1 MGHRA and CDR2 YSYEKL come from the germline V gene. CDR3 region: CASSPGLAQGAGKNIQYF. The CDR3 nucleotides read TGCGCCAGCAGTCCGGGACTAGCGCAAGGAGCGGGCAAAAACATTCAGTACTTC.

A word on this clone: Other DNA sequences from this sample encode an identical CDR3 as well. The CDR3 spells CASSLGAGNEQFF. In nucleotides, the CDR3 is TGTGCCAGCAGCTTGGGGGCCGGCAATGAGCAGTTCTTC. The chain couples TRBV5-6 to TRBJ2-1; D is ambiguous. Germline loops: CDR1 SGHDT, CDR2 YYEEEE. The CDR3 has 13 amino acids. Trimming left V 0 bases short and J 6 bases short, with 7 bases between. The complete variable domain, with remaining parts taken from reference TRBV5-6 and TRBJ2-1, reads DAGVTQSPTHLIKTRGQQVTLRCSPKSGHDTVSWYQQALGQGPQFIFQYYEEEERQRGNFPDRFSGHQFPNYSSELNVNALLLGDSALYLCASSLGAGNEQFFGPGTRLTVL.